Presented here are 20 T cell receptor beta chains from one specimen sequenced in a study of blood T cell repertoires in COVID-19. Using immunoSEQ multiplex PCR, the repertoire was profiled, and TCRdb retains in-frame clones only, with some absent. The data hold approximately 260,000 clones, with under 90% observed a single time. Material for sequencing was peripheral blood. Source of these receptors: a man in his forties or fifties with acute or convalescent COVID-19.

The chain combines TRBV27 with TRBJ1-1; possibly TRBD1 for D (6 bases). Germline CDR1 reads MNHEY; CDR2 reads SMNVEV (reference sequence). V lost 4 bases and J lost 0, with 18 bases in between. The CDR3 spans 17 residues. The CDR3: CASSSPRDNLLNTEAFF. CDR3 nucleotide sequence: TGTGCCAGCAGTTCCCCCCGGGACAACCTCTTGAACACTGAAGCTTTCTTT.

V and J are TRBV5-1 and TRBJ1-1; perhaps TRBD1 as D (5 bases). The CDR3 contains 13 residues. The V gene lost 0 bases and the J gene lost 4 bases, with 7 bases spanning the gap. Germline CDR1 is SGHRS and CDR2 is YFSETQ. The CDR3 loop reads CASSLGGATEAFF. The CDR3 coding sequence is TGCGCCAGCAGCTTGGGTGGGGCCACTGAAGCTTTCTTT.

The gene calls are TRBV19 and TRBJ1-1; 7 bases are shared with TRBD1. Germline values: CDR1 LNHDA, CDR2 SQIVND (reference sequence). The ends lost 7 bases at V and 4 bases at J; junction bases unmatched: 6. This CDR3 comprises 13 residues. The CDR3 protein is CASTRTGGTEAFF. CDR3 nucleotides: TGTGCCAGTACCCGGACAGGTGGCACTGAAGCTTTCTTT.

The chain uses TRBV2 and TRBJ2-3, with 7 positions matching TRBD1. V lost 6 bases to trimming and J lost 0 bases; unmatched junction nucleotides: 9. From germline, CDR1 is SNHLY and CDR2 FYNNEI. The length of the CDR3 is 16 residues. The DNA of the CDR3 is TGTGCCAGCAGCTGGGACAGTCCCTCTAGCACAGATACGCAGTATTTT. Encoded protein: CASSWDSPSSTDTQYF.

The chain carries TRBV27 and TRBJ1-5; 7 bases are shared with TRBD1. This CDR3 is 17 amino acids long. Germline loops: CDR1 MNHEY, CDR2 SMNVEV (reference sequence). V shed 5 bases, J shed 6 bases, and the junction held 16 bases outside the gene matches. The DNA of the CDR3 is TGTGCCAGCAGTCCCCGACAGGGCGGGTTGGCGGGTCAGCCCCAGCATTTT. The encoded protein is CASSPRQGGLAGQPQHF.

The gene calls are TRBV7-3 and TRBJ2-1; 7 bases map to TRBD2. The J segment lost 7 bases and the V segment lost 3 bases, leaving 6 bases of the junction unmatched. The CDR3 length is 14 residues. The germline V gene encodes CDR1 SGHTA and CDR2 FQGTGA. CDR3 loop: CASSLTRGGNEQFF. CDR3 DNA sequence: TGTGCCAGCAGCTTGACTAGGGGAGGGAATGAGCAGTTCTTC. The whole variable domain, filled in from reference TRBV7-3 and TRBJ2-1, reads GAGVSQTPSNKVTEKGKYVELRCDPISGHTALYWYRQSLGQGPEFLIYFQGTGAADDSGLPNDRFFAVRPEGSVSTLKIQRTERGDSAVYLCASSLTRGGNEQFFGPGTRLTVL.

CDR3 loop: CASGPGTANEKLFF. CDR3 nucleotides: TGCGCCAGCGGCCCCGGGACAGCAAATGAAAAACTGTTTTTT. This chain uses TRBV5-1 with TRBJ1-4; 7 nucleotides match TRBD1. CDR1 is SGHRS, CDR2 YFSETQ, per germline. CDR3 length: 14 amino acids. The trim removed 7 bases at V and 5 bases at J, leaving 8 bases unmatched.

The chain employs TRBV29-1 and TRBJ2-1; D uncertain. The CDR3 covers 13 residues. The V and J ends lost 7 bases and 0 bases respectively, with 10 bases between them. In germline, CDR1 is SQVTM, CDR2 ANQGSEA. CDR3 residues: CSAPEFSYNEQFF. The CDR3 coding sequence is TGCAGCGCCCCAGAATTCTCCTACAATGAGCAGTTCTTC.

The V call is TRBV10-1, the J call TRBJ2-5, with 10 bases identical to TRBD2. Germline V gene data show CDR1 as WNHNN and CDR2 as SYGVQD (reference sequence). CDR3 size: 15 residues. The V segment lost 3 bases and the J segment 5 bases; nucleotides outside the gene matches: 6. CDR3 region: CASSEVAGGVETQYF. In DNA form, the CDR3 reads TGCGCCAGCAGTGAAGTAGCGGGGGGTGTGGAGACCCAGTACTTC.

The rearrangement uses TRBV27 and TRBJ1-2, with 12 bases lining up with TRBD1. The CDR3 totals 18 residues. CDR1 and CDR2 from the germline V gene are MNHEY and SMNVEV (reference sequence). With V trimmed by 6 bases and J by 5 bases, 16 bases remained unmatched. The CDR3 here is CASSAYPWGDRGLYGYTF. CDR3 nucleotides: TGTGCCAGCAGCGCCTACCCCTGGGGGGACAGGGGGCTTTATGGCTACACCTTC.

The V gene is TRBV3-1 (or the pseudogene TRBV3-2), the J gene TRBJ1-6, with TRBD1 identical over 8 bases. V was clipped by 4 bases and J by 7 bases; unmatched bases: 9. The CDR3 covers 16 residues. Germline CDR1 and CDR2: LGHDT and YNNKEL (reference sequence). The CDR3 region is CASSRLGQGGNSPLHF. The CDR3 DNA reads TGTGCCAGCAGCCGACTAGGACAGGGCGGGAATTCACCCCTCCACTTT.

The CDR3 loop reads CASSPPTGTYEQYF. The CDR3 coding sequence is TGTGCCAGCAGCCCTCCGACAGGAACCTACGAGCAGTACTTC. The rearrangement joins TRBV5-5 to TRBJ2-7; D perhaps matches TRBD1 (6 bases). The CDR3 contains 14 residues. V lost 4 bases and J 2 bases, leaving 13 bases between the germline ends. CDR1 SGHKS and CDR2 YYEKEE come from the germline V gene (reference sequence).

The chain employs TRBV6-1 and TRBJ2-5, with D perhaps TRBD1 (7 bases). Trimming took 3 bases from V and 5 from J, leaving 13 bases between them. The CDR3 has 14 amino acids. Germline loops: CDR1 MNHNS, CDR2 SASEGT. In nucleotides, the CDR3 is TGTGCCAGCAGTGAGGCAGGGGGGCGGGAGACCCAGTACTTC. The encoded protein is CASSEAGGRETQYF.

The CDR3 region is CASSLDPQGANTGELFF. The CDR3 DNA reads as TGCGCCAGCAGCTTGGATCCGCAGGGGGCAAACACCGGGGAGCTGTTTTTT. This chain uses TRBV5-1 with TRBJ2-2; 8 bases align to TRBD1. With 0 bases clipped from V and 2 bases from J, the junction kept 6 bases outside the gene matches. This CDR3 is 17 amino acids long. Germline values: CDR1 SGHRS, CDR2 YFSETQ.

The V gene is TRBV5-3, the J gene TRBJ1-1; TRBD1 might be the D (5 bases). TRBV5-3 is an ORF; its function is uncertain. V lost 4 bases to trimming and J lost 3 bases, with 13 bases between them. The CDR3 runs 14 residues. The DNA for the CDR3 is TGTGCCAGAAGCACCGCGGACAATTACACTGAAGCTTTCTTT. The encoded protein is CARSTADNYTEAFF.

The gene calls are TRBV5-5 and TRBJ1-2; D is perhaps TRBD1 (5 bases). The germline CDR1 and CDR2 sequences are SGHKS and YYEKEE (reference sequence). Trimming removed 4 bases at V and 5 bases at J, with 12 bases between. This CDR3 has 13 amino acids. As DNA, the CDR3 is TGTGCCAGCAGCAGGGCAGGGTTGTATGGCTACACCTTC. Translating gives CASSRAGLYGYTF.

The chain is built from TRBV5-1 and TRBJ1-1, with 7 bases fitting TRBD1. V lost 2 bases, J lost 1 base, and 2 bases stayed unmatched. Germline V gene sequence: CDR1 SGHRS, CDR2 YFSETQ. CDR3 length equals 14 residues. CDR3 amino acids: CASSFDRENTEAFF. CDR3 in DNA: TGCGCCAGCAGCTTTGACAGGGAGAACACTGAAGCTTTCTTT.

The V and J genes are TRBV9 and TRBJ2-1; 7 positions match TRBD2. Germline trimming cut 4 bases from V and 3 bases from J; bases unmatched to any gene: 4. The CDR3 extends over 14 amino acids. Per germline, CDR1 SGDLS and CDR2 YYNGEE. The CDR3 DNA reads as TGTGCCAGCAGCCTCCGGACTAGCTACAATGAGCAGTTCTTC. Protein: CASSLRTSYNEQFF.

This sequence joins TRBV5-1 and TRBJ1-2; D might be TRBD1 (5 bases). Trimming left V 3 bases short and J 4 bases short, with 16 bases between. The CDR3 is 15 amino acids. Germline CDR1 is SGHRS and CDR2 is YFSETQ. CDR3: CASSSPNLQGYGYTF. The CDR3 coding sequence is TGCGCCAGCAGCTCCCCGAACCTCCAGGGCTATGGCTACACCTTC. The entire variable domain, with the rest obtained from reference TRBV5-1 and TRBJ1-2, is as follows: KAGVTQTPRYLIKTRGQQVTLSCSPISGHRSVSWYQQTPGQGLQFLFEYFSETQRNKGNFPGRFSGRQFSNSRSEMNVSTLELGDSALYLCASSSPNLQGYGYTFGSGTRLTVV.

V and J are TRBV7-9 and TRBJ2-6, with 7 bases identical to TRBD1. V was pared by 4 bases and J by 3 bases, with 9 bases of the junction left unmatched. The CDR3 runs 17 residues. Per the germline V gene, CDR1 is SEHNR and CDR2 is FQNEAQ (reference sequence). The DNA of the CDR3 is TGTGCCAGCAGCTCGGACAGGCCCGACGATGGGGCCAACGTCCTGACTTTC. It translates to CASSSDRPDDGANVLTF.